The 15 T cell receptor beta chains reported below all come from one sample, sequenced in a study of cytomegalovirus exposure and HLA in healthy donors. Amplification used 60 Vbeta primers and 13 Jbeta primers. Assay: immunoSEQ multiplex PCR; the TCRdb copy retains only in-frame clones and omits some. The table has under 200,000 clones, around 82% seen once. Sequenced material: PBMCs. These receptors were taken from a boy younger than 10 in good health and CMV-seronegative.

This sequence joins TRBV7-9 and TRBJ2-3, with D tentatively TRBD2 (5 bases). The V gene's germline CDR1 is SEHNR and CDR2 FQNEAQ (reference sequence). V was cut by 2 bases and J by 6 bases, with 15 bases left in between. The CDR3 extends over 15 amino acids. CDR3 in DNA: TGTGCCAGCAGCTTATTTCGGCAGGACTCGGATACGCAGTATTTT. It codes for CASSLFRQDSDTQYF.

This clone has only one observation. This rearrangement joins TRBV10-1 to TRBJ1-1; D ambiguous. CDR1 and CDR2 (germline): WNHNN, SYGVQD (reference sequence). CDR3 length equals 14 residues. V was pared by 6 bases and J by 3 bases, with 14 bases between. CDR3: CASRNSWADTEAFF. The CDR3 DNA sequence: TGCGCCAGCAGAAACAGCTGGGCAGACACTGAAGCTTTCTTT.

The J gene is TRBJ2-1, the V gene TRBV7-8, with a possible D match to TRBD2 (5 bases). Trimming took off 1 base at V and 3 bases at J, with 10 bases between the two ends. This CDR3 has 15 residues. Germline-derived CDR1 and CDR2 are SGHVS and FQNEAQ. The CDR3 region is CASSLGSGNYNEQFF. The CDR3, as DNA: TGTGCCAGCAGCTTAGGGAGCGGAAACTACAATGAGCAGTTCTTC.

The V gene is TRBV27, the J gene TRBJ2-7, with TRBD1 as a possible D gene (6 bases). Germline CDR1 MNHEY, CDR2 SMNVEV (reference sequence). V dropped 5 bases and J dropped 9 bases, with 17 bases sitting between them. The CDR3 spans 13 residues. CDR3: CASSRPSGHPQYF. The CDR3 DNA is TGTGCCAGCAGTCGCCCCTCGGGACACCCGCAGTACTTC.

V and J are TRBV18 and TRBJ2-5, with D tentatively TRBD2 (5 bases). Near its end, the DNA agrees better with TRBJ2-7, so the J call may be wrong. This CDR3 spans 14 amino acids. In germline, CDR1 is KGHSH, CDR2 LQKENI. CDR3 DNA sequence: TGTGCCAGCTCACCAGACGGGATTAGGAACGAGCAGTACTTC. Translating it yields CASSPDGIRNEQYF.

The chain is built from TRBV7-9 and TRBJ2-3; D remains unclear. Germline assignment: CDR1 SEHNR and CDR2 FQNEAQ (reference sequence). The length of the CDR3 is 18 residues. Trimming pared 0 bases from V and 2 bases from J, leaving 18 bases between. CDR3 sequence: CASSLAVFSRNPTDTQYF. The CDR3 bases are TGTGCCAGCAGCTTAGCAGTCTTCTCGAGGAATCCCACAGATACGCAGTATTTT.

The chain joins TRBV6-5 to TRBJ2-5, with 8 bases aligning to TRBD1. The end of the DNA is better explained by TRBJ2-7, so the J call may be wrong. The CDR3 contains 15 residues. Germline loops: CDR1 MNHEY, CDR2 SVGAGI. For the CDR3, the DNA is TGTGCCAGCAGTACCACCGGGACAGGTCCTAACGAGCAGTACTTC. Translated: CASSTTGTGPNEQYF.

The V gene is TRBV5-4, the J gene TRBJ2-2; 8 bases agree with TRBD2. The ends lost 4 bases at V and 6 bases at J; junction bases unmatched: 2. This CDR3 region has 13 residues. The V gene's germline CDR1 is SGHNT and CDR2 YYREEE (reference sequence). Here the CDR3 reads CASSPGGAGELFF. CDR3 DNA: TGTGCCAGCAGCCCCGGGGGGGCCGGGGAGCTGTTTTTT. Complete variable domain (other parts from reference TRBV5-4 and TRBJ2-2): ETGVTQSPTHLIKTRGQQVTLRCSSQSGHNTVSWYQQALGQGPQFIFQYYREEENGRGNFPPRFSGLQFPNYSSELNVNALELDDSALYLCASSPGGAGELFFGEGSRLTVL.

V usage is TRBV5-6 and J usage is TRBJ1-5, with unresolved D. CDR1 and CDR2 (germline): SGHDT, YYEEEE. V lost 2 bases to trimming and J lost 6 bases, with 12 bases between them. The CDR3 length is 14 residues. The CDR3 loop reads CASSFYPRGQPQHF. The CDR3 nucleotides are TGTGCCAGCAGCTTCTACCCCCGTGGTCAGCCCCAGCATTTT. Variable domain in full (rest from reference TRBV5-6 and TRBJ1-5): DAGVTQSPTHLIKTRGQQVTLRCSPKSGHDTVSWYQQALGQGPQFIFQYYEEEERQRGNFPDRFSGHQFPNYSSELNVNALLLGDSALYLCASSFYPRGQPQHFGDGTRLSIL.

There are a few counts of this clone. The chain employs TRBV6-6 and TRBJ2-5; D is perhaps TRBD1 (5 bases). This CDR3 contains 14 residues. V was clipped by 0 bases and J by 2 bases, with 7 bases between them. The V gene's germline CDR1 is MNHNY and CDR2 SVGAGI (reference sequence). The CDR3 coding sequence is TGTGCCAGCAGTTACTCACAGGTTCAAGAGACCCAGTACTTC. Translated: CASSYSQVQETQYF.

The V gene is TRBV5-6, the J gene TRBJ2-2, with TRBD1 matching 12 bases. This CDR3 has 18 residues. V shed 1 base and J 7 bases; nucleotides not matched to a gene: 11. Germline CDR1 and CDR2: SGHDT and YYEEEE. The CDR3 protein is CASSLMGPGQGAGGELFF. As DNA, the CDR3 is TGTGCCAGCAGCTTGATGGGGCCGGGACAGGGGGCCGGCGGGGAGCTGTTTTTT.

CDR3 residues: CASSLGLAGNDQETQYF. DNA for the CDR3: TGCGCCAGCAGCCTTGGACTAGCGGGTAACGACCAAGAGACCCAGTACTTC. The V call is TRBV5-1, the J call TRBJ2-5; 11 bases map to TRBD2. Germline loops: CDR1 SGHRS, CDR2 YFSETQ. There are 17 residues in the CDR3. Trimming removed 4 bases from V and 0 bases from J; junction bases left unmatched: 8. Combining the CDR3 with reference TRBV5-1 and TRBJ2-5 gives the whole variable domain KAGVTQTPRYLIKTRGQQVTLSCSPISGHRSVSWYQQTPGQGLQFLFEYFSETQRNKGNFPGRFSGRQFSNSRSEMNVSTLELGDSALYLCASSLGLAGNDQETQYFGPGTRLLVL.

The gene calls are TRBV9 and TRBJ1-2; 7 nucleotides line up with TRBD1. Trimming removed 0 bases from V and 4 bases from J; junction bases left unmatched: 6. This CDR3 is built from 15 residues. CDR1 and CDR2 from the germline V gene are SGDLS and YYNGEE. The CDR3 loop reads CASSVELGGRYGYTF. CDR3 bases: TGTGCCAGCAGCGTAGAATTAGGGGGCCGCTATGGCTACACCTTC.

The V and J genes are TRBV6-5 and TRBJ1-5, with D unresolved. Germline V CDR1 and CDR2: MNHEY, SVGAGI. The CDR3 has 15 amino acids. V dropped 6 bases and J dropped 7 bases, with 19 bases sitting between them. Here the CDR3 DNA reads TGTGCCAGCAGGGGAGCCGGGCCTTCGAACCAGCCCCAGCATTTT. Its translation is CASRGAGPSNQPQHF.

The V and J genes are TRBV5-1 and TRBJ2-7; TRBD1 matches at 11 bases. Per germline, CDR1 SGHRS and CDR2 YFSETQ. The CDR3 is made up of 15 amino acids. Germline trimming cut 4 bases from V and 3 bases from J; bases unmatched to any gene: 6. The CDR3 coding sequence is TGCGCCAGCAGCCCCGGGACAGGGGGTTTCTACGAGCAGTACTTC. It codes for CASSPGTGGFYEQYF.